This T cell receptor (beta chain) was profiled in a study of cytomegalovirus exposure and HLA in healthy donors (dated by TCRdb to 2015 to 2018). For the wider study: An earlier analysis of several hundred of the donors reported approximately 300 Gb of sequence data and 117 million unique TCR beta sequences from 150 million to 200 million T cells. Roughly 300 gigabases of sequencing data and around 80 million unique TCR sequences made up an early release that covered 500 to 700 HLA-typed donors. The genetic ancestry cluster associated with self-reported Caucasian donors included roughly 84% of the 398 genotyped donors. The aim of the study was to test whether cataloging public T cell receptors could identify signatures of past pathogen exposure. The study used immunosequencing to profile the T cell repertoires of under 700 subjects and linked those repertoires to cytomegalovirus serostatus. Along with the approximately 670-subject first cohort, a separate validation cohort of 120 different subjects was used. High-throughput TCR immunosequencing, statistical association of individual TCRs with disease status, and machine learning were combined to predict cytomegalovirus infection status. In a later analysis, previously published TCR beta repertoires from about 670 donors were re-analyzed and high-resolution HLA genotyping was added so that TCR occurrence patterns could be studied. The later analysis used no new phenotypic data to find candidate immune exposures, relying instead on TCR beta sequences and their occurrence across donors. To decide whether each TCR beta V gene segment behaved as functional or pseudogenic, an earlier analysis of approximately 600 of the donors relied on high-throughput TCR beta sequencing. Donor age, sex, ethnicity and CMV serostatus were compiled alongside the repertoire data. A later genetic analysis took genome-wide SNP genotypes for about three fifths of the roughly 700 donors and used that subset as a discovery cohort. Every discovery cohort repertoire had been produced on one sequencing platform. HLA typing included class I and class II loci at four-digit resolution. The number of typed donors differed by locus: about 620-640 for A, B, C, DRB1 and DQB1; 500 to 550 for DQA1; over 600 for DPA1; and 400 to 480 for DPB1. Several DR-DQ haplotypes were handled as single units for association and clustering, since linkage in the cohort was strong. Among several hundred genotyped donors of the cohort, an average of roughly 230,000 unique TCR beta nucleotide sequences was sequenced per donor, of which 15% to 20% were non-productive.

CDR1 and CDR2 are read off the germline V gene as MGHRA and YSYEKL. Measured from the cysteine to the phenylalanine, the CDR3 is 16 residues long. Here the CDR3 DNA is all that survives: 48 bases in frame from base 1. Library generation was performed with the immunoSEQ multiplex PCR assay. For the multiplex PCR, a mixture combining 60 forward primers for TCR Vbeta segments and 13 reverse primers for TCR Jbeta segments was used. Amplification of the CDR3 region of rearranged TCR beta genes was performed with a multiplex PCR assay on genomic DNA. The amplified TCR beta libraries were sequenced on the Illumina HiSeq System as 87-base-pair reads. The authors processed their data as follows. Across the roughly 670 repertoires, a later analysis counted 60 million to 90 million unique TCR beta chains, roughly 11 million of which were shared by at least two donors. Raw reads were error-corrected and collapsed into unique sequences by a nearest-neighbor algorithm in which closely related sequences were merged to remove PCR and sequencing errors. V, D and J gene segments were assigned by aligning CDR3 sequences to IMGT reference sequences. Each retained sequence needed at least a six-nucleotide match to both a V gene segment and a J gene segment. A rearrangement was called productive if the CDR3 had no stop codons and remained in frame with V and J, and every other rearrangement was called non-productive. CDR3 was defined according to IMGT convention as the region running from the second conserved V-encoded cysteine to the conserved J-encoded phenylalanine. The earlier analysis of roughly 590 of the donors excluded sequences that lacked an unambiguous match to a single V gene segment. In an earlier analysis of several hundred of the donors, V segments were called functional above 56.7% productive rearrangements and were called segregating when the between-donor standard deviation exceeded 5%. A statistical classification framework was built to diagnose cytomegalovirus status from the catalog of TCR beta chain sequences. V and J gene assignment, in a later analysis, came from comparing TCR nucleotide sequences with IMGT/GENE-DB human TR gene sequences. The TCRdist pipeline was used in a later analysis to assign CDR3 sequences and most-parsimonious VDJ recombination scenarios. In a later analysis, each TCR beta chain was defined by its CDR3 amino acid sequence together with its V-gene family, and reads lacking a unique V-gene family were excluded. In a later analysis, 450 to 600 highly shared, low-generation-probability nucleotide sequences were removed to address suspected cross-contamination and a sequencing artifact. In a later analysis, a clonal expansion index was calculated for each public chain from normalized within-repertoire ranks of inferred template counts. Generation probabilities in a later analysis came from a VDJ recombination model fitted to out-of-frame rearrangements, and those results were checked against IGoR. A later analysis scored TCR-TCR, TCR-HLA and TCR-CMV co-occurrence with hypergeometric tests, applying a repertoire-size bias correction to TCR pairs. In a later analysis, false discovery rates were estimated by permuting HLA or CMV assignments 20 times. In a later analysis, co-occurring TCRs were grouped with DBSCAN, and TCRdist sequence similarity was added when clustering was performed within HLA-allele-positive subsets. Repertoires with fewer than 30,000 or more than 120,000 public chains were left out of co-occurrence clustering, as were five repertoires with anomalous nucleotide sharing. TCRdb retrieved this table from immuneACCESS and kept in-frame rearrangements only. Not all clones are present; in checked studies, unresolved V genes account for under half, and no reason is known for the remainder. That table gives V, J and clone size, and the DNA gave D and trimming. The sample table lists around 200,000 clones, approximately 84% of them with a count of one. Around 2.5% of the sample comes from the top ten.

The cohort consisted of 670 or so healthy bone marrow donors. At the time of sampling, every cohort member was nominally healthy, though immune exposures that went unrecorded were likely present. The donor was CMV seropositive and belonged to the group of some 290 seropositive cohort members. Each donor provided a peripheral blood sample, and peripheral blood mononuclear cells were used for TCR beta sequencing. The Qiagen DNeasy Blood Extraction Kit was used to extract genomic DNA from the blood cell samples. Results the study describes overall, beyond this receptor: In an earlier analysis of approximately 600 of the donors, most TCR beta V segments were observed in productive rearrangements about 90% or about 30% of the time, broadly matching IMGT annotations. Over 15 rarely observed V segments, including chromosome 9 orphons, were excluded from the earlier analysis of approximately 600 of the donors because counts were too low. The classifier was reported to diagnose cytomegalovirus status with high specificity and sensitivity in both the original and validation cohorts. In a later analysis, TCR association rates were found to vary across HLA loci, with the most associated TCRs seen for DRB1 alleles and the fewest for HLA-C alleles. In a later analysis, most CMV-associated TCR beta chains were found to appear HLA-restricted, with HLA associations seemingly driven largely by CMV exposure. A further reported finding was that TCR beta sequences accurately predicted the HLA-A and HLA-B alleles for most subjects in the first cohort. Several of the top co-occurrence clusters appeared to be linked to parvovirus B19, influenza, CMV and Epstein-Barr virus, according to a later analysis. The only immune exposure information available for the cohort was CMV serostatus. Specific HLA alleles were associated with over 15,000 TCR beta sequences at a false discovery rate of 0.05 in a later analysis. Most TCR sequences were observed very rarely across donors, whereas some public TCRs were present in many individuals. A later genetic analysis associated a missense DCLRE1C variant with V-gene and J-gene trimming of TCR beta chains, and an independent cohort replicated the association. Only TCR beta chains were sequenced in this cohort, and the absence of alpha or paired-chain data limited detectable features. In the study, some 180 TCR beta chains were listed as associated with cytomegalovirus. Because the 87-base-pair reads could not distinguish some IMGT-functional V segments, including TRBV6-2 and TRBV6-3, those segments were excluded. HLA typing was unavailable for some donors at each locus, so association tests used only the typed subset. A few of the identified cytomegalovirus-associated TCR beta chains were confirmed in vitro to be specific for cytomegalovirus antigens. A group of highly shared sequence variants was considered likely to be a technical artifact of the sequencing pipeline. A later genetic analysis reported fewer N-insertions in productive TCRs among donors in an Asian-associated ancestry cluster than the roughly 700-donor mean. The authors suggested that the approach could potentially be extended to other disease states and immunological phenotypes. In a later analysis, HLA-associated TCR beta chains were found to be more clonally expanded and to have lower generation probabilities than equally common non-associated chains. Correlated functional status among segregating V segments might reflect linkage disequilibrium, but an unknown experimental factor could not be ruled out. Strong co-occurrence of HLA alleles, especially DR and DQ, made assigning TCR associations to individual alleles difficult. Roughly uniform sequencing depth across donors was assumed in presence/absence analyses, although this assumption may not hold.

A note on this clone: Its antigen is unknown. An end of the junction differs from the germline gene, which may be a read error.

Recombination joined TRBV4-1 with TRBJ2-3; 11 bases in between match TRBD2. This TCR derives from a woman aged 50 to 65 in good health and CMV-seropositive. Sequencing was carried out using PBMCs. The CDR3 has the sequence CASSQALAGGIDTQYF. The nucleotide sequence is given as TGTGCCAGCAGCCAGGCTCTAGCGGGGGGAATAGATACGCAGTATTTT.